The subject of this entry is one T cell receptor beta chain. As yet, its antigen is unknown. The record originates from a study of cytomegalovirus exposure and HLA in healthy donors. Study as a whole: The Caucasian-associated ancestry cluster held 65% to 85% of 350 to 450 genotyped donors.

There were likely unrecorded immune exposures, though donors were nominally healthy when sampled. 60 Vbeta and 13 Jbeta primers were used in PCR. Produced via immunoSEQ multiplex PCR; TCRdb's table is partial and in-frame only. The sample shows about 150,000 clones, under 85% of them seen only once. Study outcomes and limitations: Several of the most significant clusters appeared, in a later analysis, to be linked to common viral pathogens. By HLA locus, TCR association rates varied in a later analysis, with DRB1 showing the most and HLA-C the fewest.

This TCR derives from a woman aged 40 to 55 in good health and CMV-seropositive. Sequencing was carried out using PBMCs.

Here the CDR3 reads CATSRDAGLGNEQYF. The CDR3 DNA reads as TGTGCCACCAGCAGAGATGCCGGGTTAGGAAACGAGCAGTACTTC. V is TRBV15 and J is TRBJ2-7, with D unresolved. Germline V gives CDR1 LNHNV, CDR2 YYDKDF (reference sequence). CDR3 length equals 15 residues. Trimming took 0 bases from V and 5 from J, leaving 14 bases between them.